These T cell receptor beta chains were read from a single sample in a study of long-term antiretroviral therapy in people with HIV. Profiled with immunoSEQ multiplex PCR; TCRdb holds only in-frame clones, not every one. The table lists nearly 25,000 clones, 84% of them singletons. This material consisted of unsorted PBMCs, taken 3 years after starting antiretroviral therapy. Receptor source: a man aged 50 to 59 with HIV. CDR3s include the opening cysteine and the closing phenylalanine or tryptophan. The order of the fields is V gene, D gene, J gene, clone size, CDR3 protein, CDR3 DNA. The D gene is left open where the match is weak. For some rows the clone size is stated as once, few or many, or as a class when expanded; others skip it.

v_call: TRBV6-4; d_call: TRBD1; j_call: TRBJ1-1; clone_size: .; cdr3_aa: CASSERTGGGTEAFF; cdr3_nt: TGTGCCAGCAGTGAGAGGACAGGCGGGGGCACTGAAGCTTTCTTT
v_call: TRBV27; d_call: .; j_call: TRBJ1-2; clone_size: .; cdr3_aa: CASSLGSNYGYTF; cdr3_nt: TGTGCCAGCAGTCTTGGATCTAACTATGGCTACACCTTC
v_call: TRBV18; d_call: .; j_call: TRBJ2-3; clone_size: .; cdr3_aa: CASSPFLNSGDLDTQYF; cdr3_nt: TGTGCCAGCTCACCCTTCTTGAATAGCGGTGACTTAGATACGCAGTATTTT
v_call: TRBV19; d_call: TRBD1; j_call: TRBJ1-5; clone_size: .; cdr3_aa: CASTRIRTGRPNQPQHF; cdr3_nt: TGTGCCAGTACCCGAATCCGGACAGGCCGACCCAATCAGCCCCAGCATTTT
v_call: TRBV28; d_call: .; j_call: TRBJ1-1; clone_size: few; cdr3_aa: CASSLSGAENTEAFF; cdr3_nt: TGTGCCAGCAGTTTAAGCGGGGCGGAGAACACTGAAGCTTTCTTT
v_call: TRBV27; d_call: .; j_call: TRBJ2-1; clone_size: .; cdr3_aa: CASSDSYNEQFF; cdr3_nt: TGTGCCAGCAGTGACAGCTACAATGAGCAGTTCTTC
v_call: TRBV6-1; d_call: .; j_call: TRBJ1-1; clone_size: .; cdr3_aa: CASLMFGGFGEAFF; cdr3_nt: TGTGCCAGTCTGATGTTCGGGGGGTTTGGTGAAGCTTTCTTT
v_call: TRBV28; d_call: .; j_call: TRBJ1-5; clone_size: .; cdr3_aa: CASSLVPSRDQPQHF; cdr3_nt: TGTGCCAGCAGTCTCGTCCCCTCCAGGGATCAGCCCCAGCATTTT
v_call: TRBV6-5; d_call: TRBD2; j_call: TRBJ2-7; clone_size: .; cdr3_aa: CASRRGEFYEQYF; cdr3_nt: TGTGCCAGCAGGCGGGGGGAATTCTACGAGCAGTACTTC
v_call: TRBV7-9; d_call: TRBD2; j_call: TRBJ2-3; clone_size: .; cdr3_aa: CASSRGLAADTQYF; cdr3_nt: TGTGCCAGCAGCCGAGGACTAGCAGCCGATACGCAGTATTTT
v_call: TRBV7-2; d_call: .; j_call: TRBJ1-2; clone_size: .; cdr3_aa: CASSLGESGYTF; cdr3_nt: TGTGCCAGCAGCTTAGGAGAAAGTGGCTACACCTTC
v_call: TRBV7-6; d_call: TRBD1; j_call: TRBJ2-5; clone_size: .; cdr3_aa: CASSRQGSQETQYF; cdr3_nt: TGTGCCAGCAGCCGACAGGGTAGTCAAGAGACCCAGTACTTC
v_call: TRBV5-1; d_call: .; j_call: TRBJ2-7; clone_size: .; cdr3_aa: CASSLDRVTYYEQYF; cdr3_nt: TGCGCCAGCAGCTTGGACAGGGTAACATACTACGAGCAGTACTTC
v_call: TRBV11-2; d_call: TRBD1; j_call: TRBJ2-1; clone_size: once; cdr3_aa: CASSLFQTGVYNEQFF; cdr3_nt: TGTGCCAGCAGCTTATTTCAGACAGGGGTTTACAATGAGCAGTTCTTC
v_call: TRBV6-4; d_call: TRBD2; j_call: TRBJ2-7; clone_size: .; cdr3_aa: CASSEGLADNYEQYF; cdr3_nt: TGTGCCAGCAGTGAGGGACTAGCGGACAACTACGAGCAGTACTTC
v_call: TRBV7-8; d_call: TRBD1; j_call: TRBJ2-2; clone_size: .; cdr3_aa: CASSARDRGTGELFF; cdr3_nt: TGTGCCAGCAGCGCCCGGGACAGGGGTACCGGGGAGCTGTTTTTT
v_call: TRBV18; d_call: .; j_call: TRBJ1-1; clone_size: once; cdr3_aa: CASSSGGNTEAFF; cdr3_nt: TGTGCCAGCTCATCGGGGGGTAACACTGAAGCTTTCTTT
v_call: TRBV30; d_call: TRBD1; j_call: TRBJ1-6; clone_size: .; cdr3_aa: CAWSVSDRGQGSPLHF; cdr3_nt: TGTGCCTGGAGTGTATCGGACAGGGGGCAGGGTTCACCCCTCCACTTT
v_call: TRBV4-3; d_call: TRBD2; j_call: TRBJ2-1; clone_size: .; cdr3_aa: CASSQDGTSDEQFF; cdr3_nt: TGCGCCAGCAGCCAAGACGGGACTAGCGATGAGCAGTTCTTC
v_call: TRBV7-3; d_call: .; j_call: TRBJ2-7; clone_size: medium-sized; cdr3_aa: CASSFTTGHEQYF; cdr3_nt: TGTGCCAGCAGCTTTACGACAGGCCACGAGCAGTACTTC
v_call: TRBV4-3; d_call: .; j_call: TRBJ1-5; clone_size: .; cdr3_aa: CASSRIVGLQPQHF; cdr3_nt: TGCGCCAGCAGCCGAATCGTAGGGTTGCAGCCCCAGCATTTT
v_call: TRBV18; d_call: .; j_call: TRBJ1-2; clone_size: .; cdr3_aa: CASSPNREGYTF; cdr3_nt: TGTGCCAGCTCACCAAACAGGGAGGGCTACACCTTC
v_call: TRBV7-6; d_call: .; j_call: TRBJ2-7; clone_size: .; cdr3_aa: CASSLAPGSYEQYF; cdr3_nt: TGTGCCAGCAGCTTGGCCCCGGGGAGCTACGAGCAGTACTTC
v_call: TRBV27; d_call: .; j_call: TRBJ1-1; clone_size: .; cdr3_aa: CASSVTGGNTEAFF; cdr3_nt: TGTGCCAGCAGTGTGACAGGTGGGAACACTGAAGCTTTCTTT
v_call: TRBV28; d_call: .; j_call: TRBJ2-7; clone_size: .; cdr3_aa: CASSLFGTQFVDEQYF; cdr3_nt: TGTGCCAGCAGTTTGTTCGGGACCCAATTTGTGGACGAGCAGTACTTC
v_call: TRBV18; d_call: .; j_call: TRBJ2-5; clone_size: .; cdr3_aa: CASSPTADQETQYF; cdr3_nt: TGTGCCAGCTCACCCACAGCGGATCAAGAGACCCAGTACTTC
v_call: TRBV30; d_call: .; j_call: TRBJ1-5; clone_size: few; cdr3_aa: CAWRVQGSNQPQHF; cdr3_nt: TGTGCCTGGAGGGTACAGGGCAGCAATCAGCCCCAGCATTTT
v_call: TRBV7-8; d_call: .; j_call: TRBJ2-7; clone_size: .; cdr3_aa: CASSLEGTLNYEQYF; cdr3_nt: TGTGCCAGCAGCTTAGAGGGTACTCTAAACTACGAGCAGTACTTC
v_call: TRBV7-2; d_call: .; j_call: TRBJ1-4; clone_size: .; cdr3_aa: CASSKYYSTTNEKLFF; cdr3_nt: TGTGCCAGCAGCAAGTATTACAGCACAACTAATGAAAAACTGTTTTTT
v_call: TRBV7-2; d_call: TRBD1; j_call: TRBJ1-2; clone_size: .; cdr3_aa: CASSFGTGTGYTF; cdr3_nt: TGTGCCAGCAGCTTTGGGACAGGGACTGGCTACACCTTC
v_call: TRBV10-2; d_call: .; j_call: TRBJ1-5; clone_size: .; cdr3_aa: CASTGVEDSNQPQHF; cdr3_nt: TGCGCCAGCACAGGGGTCGAAGATAGCAATCAGCCCCAGCATTTT
v_call: TRBV7-2; d_call: .; j_call: TRBJ2-7; clone_size: .; cdr3_aa: CASSFTGYEQYF; cdr3_nt: TGTGCCAGCAGCTTTACTGGCTACGAGCAGTACTTC
v_call: TRBV5-4; d_call: .; j_call: TRBJ2-5; clone_size: once; cdr3_aa: CASSARVGGQETQYF; cdr3_nt: TGTGCCAGCAGCGCCAGGGTAGGGGGCCAAGAGACCCAGTACTTC